Listed below are T cell receptor beta chains from one sample, sequenced in a study of shared T cell receptors in the human thymus. Sequenced by immunoSEQ multiplex PCR; TCRdb stores in-frame clones only, minus some. The sample includes hundreds of thousands of clones, 75% to 85% seen only once; the top ten take more than 0.01%. The sample was also reused in another study, on human thymus T cells.

The material sequenced was thymocytes. The receptors shown here come from a boy in the first two years of life with a congenital heart defect. CDR3s include the opening cysteine and the closing phenylalanine or tryptophan. D genes are given only for firm matches. Where a row states a size, it is once, few, many or the class of an expanded clone; other rows omit it.

clone size: NA; D gene: TRBD2; V gene: TRBV7-6; CDR3 length: 17; J gene: TRBJ2-3; CDR3 DNA: TGTGCCAGCAGCTTAAGGCTAGCGGGAGAAAGGGCAGATACGCAGTATTTT; CDR3 protein: CASSLRLAGERADTQYF
clone size: NA; D gene: NA; V gene: TRBV28; CDR3 length: 15; J gene: TRBJ1-1; CDR3 DNA: TGTGCCAGCAGTTGGGCCAGGCTACCTTGGACTGAAGCTTTCTTT; CDR3 protein: CASSWARLPWTEAFF
clone size: NA; D gene: NA; V gene: TRBV28; CDR3 length: 14; J gene: TRBJ2-7; CDR3 DNA: TGTGCCAGCAGTTTAACAGCGGAGTTTTACGAGCAGTACTTC; CDR3 protein: CASSLTAEFYEQYF
clone size: few; D gene: TRBD2; V gene: TRBV11-2; CDR3 length: 18; J gene: TRBJ2-2; CDR3 DNA: TGTGCCAGCAGCTTTGTCCGGACTAGCGGGCCGAACACCGGGGAGCTGTTTTTT; CDR3 protein: CASSFVRTSGPNTGELFF
clone size: NA; D gene: NA; V gene: TRBV28; CDR3 length: 15; J gene: TRBJ1-3; CDR3 DNA: TGTGCCAGCAGTTTTTCGGTCGTCTCTGGAAACACCATATATTTT; CDR3 protein: CASSFSVVSGNTIYF
clone size: NA; D gene: NA; V gene: TRBV12-5; CDR3 length: 18; J gene: TRBJ2-5; CDR3 DNA: TGTGCTAGTACGTCCCCCTTGCACACGGGGATCAGAAAGGAGACCCAGTACTTC; CDR3 protein: CASTSPLHTGIRKETQYF
clone size: NA; D gene: TRBD1; V gene: TRBV15; CDR3 length: 14; J gene: TRBJ1-1; CDR3 DNA: TGTGCCACCAGCAGGGGGGACAGGGCCGGGGAAGCTTTCTTT; CDR3 protein: CATSRGDRAGEAFF
clone size: NA; D gene: NA; V gene: TRBV10-1; CDR3 length: 13; J gene: TRBJ2-7; CDR3 DNA: TGCGCCAGCAGTGAGTTCAGCCCGGGGGAGCAGTACTTC; CDR3 protein: CASSEFSPGEQYF
clone size: NA; D gene: TRBD1; V gene: TRBV6-1; CDR3 length: 17; J gene: TRBJ2-2; CDR3 DNA: TGTGCCAGCAGTGAACCAACGAGGGGGCTCGGGACCGGGGAGCTGTTTTTT; CDR3 protein: CASSEPTRGLGTGELFF
clone size: NA; D gene: TRBD2; V gene: TRBV27; CDR3 length: 16; J gene: TRBJ2-5; CDR3 DNA: TGTGCCAGCACCGCGGCGGCGGGAGACGGGGGAGAGACCCAGTACTTC; CDR3 protein: CASTAAAGDGGETQYF
clone size: NA; D gene: TRBD2; V gene: TRBV30; CDR3 length: 17; J gene: TRBJ2-6; CDR3 DNA: TGTGCCTCGGGGACTAGCGGGGTCCCCTCTGGGGCCAACGTCCTGACTTTC; CDR3 protein: CASGTSGVPSGANVLTF
clone size: few; D gene: TRBD2; V gene: TRBV7-2; CDR3 length: 16; J gene: TRBJ2-3; CDR3 DNA: TGTGCCAGCAGCGACCAACTAGCGCCAAGCACAGATACGCAGTATTTT; CDR3 protein: CASSDQLAPSTDTQYF
clone size: NA; D gene: NA; V gene: TRBV27; CDR3 length: 14; J gene: TRBJ2-2; CDR3 DNA: TGTGCCAGCAGCCGACTAGGGAACACCGGGGAGCTGTTTTTT; CDR3 protein: CASSRLGNTGELFF
clone size: NA; D gene: TRBD1; V gene: TRBV18; CDR3 length: 14; J gene: TRBJ2-7; CDR3 DNA: TGTGCCAGCTCCCTGGGGACAGGGGGAAGGGATCCCTACTTC; CDR3 protein: CASSLGTGGRDPYF
clone size: once; D gene: NA; V gene: TRBV14; CDR3 length: 14; J gene: TRBJ2-5; CDR3 DNA: TGTGCCAGCAGCCAAGATCCAGGGCCCGAGACCCAGTACTTC; CDR3 protein: CASSQDPGPETQYF